A single sample gave rise to the 28 T cell receptor beta chains below, sequenced in a study of blood T cells in healthy people across ages. A J-beta primer mix and a sample-barcoded 5' primer were used in a second PCR of roughly 6 to 12 cycles. MiXCR was run by TCRdb on the 5' RACE reads, yielding one entry per CDR3 protein. The table lists approximately 780,000 distinct CDR3 sequences, around 25% of them singletons, with around 3% in the top ten. These data were likewise used in another study, on T cells of mothers and their children.

The sample comprised blood. The receptors come from a boy aged 5-17 years in good health.

The rearrangement links TRBV30 to TRBJ1-1; D perhaps matches TRBD1 (6 bases). From germline, CDR1 is GTSNPN and CDR2 SVGIG (reference sequence). The V end lost 3 bases, the J end lost 10 bases, and 18 bases lay between the germline ends. The CDR3 runs 13 residues. CDR3 DNA: TGTGCCTGGAGATTACTGGGGGCTCCTGGAGCTTTCTTT. Translated, it gives CAWRLLGAPGAFF.

The chain employs TRBV11-2 and TRBJ1-1, with 7 bases aligning to TRBD1. Germline V lookup: CDR1 SGHAT, CDR2 FQNNGV. The CDR3 spans 13 residues. V was clipped by 7 bases and J by 11 bases; unmatched bases: 13. Written as DNA, the CDR3 is TGTGCCAGCAACTTGGAATTACAGGGGATGGCTTTCTTT. Protein sequence: CASNLELQGMAFF.

This chain joins TRBV5-6 and TRBJ2-3, with TRBD2 matching 8 bases. The V gene end was trimmed by 2 bases and the J gene end by 6 bases; junction bases not matched to a gene: 5. Germline CDR1 is SGHDT and CDR2 is YYEEEE. This CDR3 is built from 14 residues. The CDR3 coding sequence is TGTGCCAGCAGCTTCTACGGGAGGGGGGATACGCAGTATTTT. This encodes CASSFYGRGDTQYF.

The genes are TRBV6-5 and TRBJ1-1; no definite D call. CDR1 is MNHEY and CDR2 is SVGAGI in the germline V gene. Trimming took 7 bases from V and 0 from J, leaving 9 bases between them. There are 13 residues in the CDR3. CDR3 residues: CASTRKMNTEAFF. CDR3 coding DNA: TGTGCCAGCACGAGGAAAATGAACACTGAAGCTTTCTTT.

This clonotype was counted only a few times. The chain joins TRBV28 to TRBJ1-1; D is unresolved. Germline V gives CDR1 MDHEN, CDR2 SYDVKM. The germline V and J ends were trimmed by 10 bases and 1 base, with 10 bases remaining between them. The CDR3 sequence is 12 residues long. The CDR3 loop reads CATNVGNTEAFF. The CDR3 region has the DNA TGTGCCACCAACGTCGGGAACACTGAAGCTTTCTTT.

This clonotype was seen only a few times. The CDR3 sequence is CASSPPKGTLRFSYNSPLHF. Written as DNA, the CDR3 is TGTGCCAGCTCACCACCGAAAGGGACCCTCCGATTTTCCTATAATTCACCCCTCCACTTT. The chain joins TRBV18 to TRBJ1-6; a possible D gene is TRBD1 (5 bases). Germline loops: CDR1 KGHSH, CDR2 LQKENI. The ends were cut back, 0 bases at V and 1 base at J, with 19 bases in the middle. This CDR3 contains 20 residues.

This clonotype was observed a handful of times. V is TRBV12-3 or TRBV12-4 and J is TRBJ2-3; TRBD2 agrees at 12 bases. V was clipped by 2 bases and J by 6 bases; unmatched bases: 6. The length of the CDR3 is 16 residues. The CDR3 DNA sequence: TGTGCCAGCAGTTTACTAGCGGGGGGGCGCGGTGATACGCAGTATTTT. Protein: CASSLLAGGRGDTQYF.

This chain links TRBV4-2 with TRBJ1-4, with D perhaps matching TRBD1 (6 bases). The CDR3 loop spans 16 amino acids. Germline CDR1 is LGHNA and CDR2 is YNFKEQ. V was trimmed by 0 bases and J by 8 bases, leaving 16 bases between them. The CDR3 spells CASSQDGQRGREKLFF. The CDR3 DNA is TGTGCCAGCAGCCAAGATGGCCAAAGGGGGAGAGAAAAACTGTTTTTT.

This clonotype came up once. CDR3 nucleotide sequence: TGCAGTGCTAACCCCGGGACAGTCTATGGCTACACCTTC. Its protein product is CSANPGTVYGYTF. The chain is built from TRBV20-1 and TRBJ1-2; 7 positions match TRBD1. Germline loops: CDR1 DFQATT, CDR2 SNEGSKA (reference sequence). The CDR3 runs 13 residues. The J segment lost 4 bases and the V segment lost 4 bases, leaving 6 bases of the junction unmatched.

The chain combines TRBV5-1 with TRBJ2-1, with D possibly TRBD2 on 5 matching bases. The ends were cut back, 2 bases at V and 7 bases at J, with 10 bases in the middle. Germline CDR1 reads SGHRS; CDR2 reads YFSETQ. This CDR3 has 13 residues. CDR3 in DNA: TGCGCCAGCAGCTTCCCGGGGTCGAATGAGCAGTTCTTC. Its protein product is CASSFPGSNEQFF.

V usage is TRBV6-1 and J usage is TRBJ1-5; D is possibly TRBD1 (5 bases). Trimming removed 4 bases at V and 6 bases at J, with 13 bases between. This CDR3 is 14 amino acids long. Germline CDR1 and CDR2: MNHNS and SASEGT. The CDR3 DNA reads TGTGCCAGCAGTGCCCCGTGGGACGGTCAGCCCCAGCATTTT. Amino acids: CASSAPWDGQPQHF.

The chain carries TRBV20-1 and TRBJ2-1; 9 nucleotides align to TRBD1. This CDR3 region has 14 residues. With V trimmed by 4 bases and J by 4 bases, 5 bases remained unmatched. Germline lookup yields CDR1 DFQATT and CDR2 SNEGSKA (reference sequence). The CDR3 is CSATSGTGYNEQFF. DNA of the CDR3: TGCAGTGCTACCTCCGGGACAGGGTACAATGAGCAGTTCTTC.

This chain joins TRBV20-1 and TRBJ2-1, with 9 bases identical to TRBD2. V gave up 3 bases and J gave up 4 bases; unmatched junction bases: 7. Germline loops: CDR1 DFQATT, CDR2 SNEGSKA (reference sequence). CDR3 length: 15 amino acids. The CDR3 DNA reads TGCAGTGCTAGGGCAGCGGGGGGCGCGTACAATGAGCAGTTCTTC. Translation: CSARAAGGAYNEQFF.

The J gene is TRBJ1-2, the V gene TRBV6-6, with TRBD1 as a possible D gene (5 bases). Germline loops: CDR1 MNHNY, CDR2 SVGAGI (reference sequence). V was clipped by 2 bases and J by 4 bases, with 8 bases between them. This CDR3 has 13 residues. The DNA for the CDR3 is TGTGCCAGCAGTTACGACAGAATCTATGGCTACACCTTC. Protein sequence: CASSYDRIYGYTF.

The chain combines TRBV20-1 with TRBJ1-5; D is ambiguous. V shed 6 bases and J shed 2 bases, with 11 bases lying between them. This CDR3 has 13 amino acids. CDR1 is DFQATT, CDR2 SNEGSKA, per germline (reference sequence). As DNA, the CDR3 is TGCAGTGCATATCCAGATGGCAATCAGCCCCAGCATTTT. This gives the protein CSAYPDGNQPQHF.

V usage is TRBV10-2 and J usage is TRBJ2-5; 9 bases line up with TRBD2. The ends lost 6 bases at V and 3 bases at J; junction bases unmatched: 8. Germline assignment: CDR1 WSHSY and CDR2 SAAADI. This CDR3 is built from 15 residues. CDR3 DNA: TGCGCCAGCAGCAGCAGCGGGGGGACCAAAGAGACCCAGTACTTC. The encoded protein is CASSSSGGTKETQYF.

This clonotype was counted only a few times. V and J are TRBV27 and TRBJ2-5; 11 bases map to TRBD1. Judging by the DNA end, TRBJ2-7 fits better; the J call may be wrong. Per germline, CDR1 MNHEY and CDR2 SMNVEV (reference sequence). This CDR3 is 16 amino acids long. Here the CDR3 reads CASSVGQGEDVYEQYF. The CDR3 coding sequence is TGTGCCAGCAGTGTGGGACAGGGGGAAGATGTCTACGAGCAGTACTTC.

The V and J genes are TRBV5-1 and TRBJ2-4; a weak D match, TRBD1 (6 bases). This CDR3 has 17 amino acids. Germline-derived CDR1 and CDR2 are SGHRS and YFSETQ. The ends were cut back, 0 bases at V and 3 bases at J, with 16 bases in the middle. The CDR3 DNA reads as TGCGCCAGCAGCTTGGGGGCAGGGGTTGGTGACAAAAACATTCAGTACTTC. Translated, it gives CASSLGAGVGDKNIQYF.

This clonotype turned up a few times. V is TRBV12-5 and J is TRBJ1-3, with D unresolved. The CDR3 consists of 12 residues. V was shortened by 7 bases and J by 3 bases, with 7 bases between the two germline ends. From germline, CDR1 is LGHNT and CDR2 FRNRAP. The CDR3 loop is CASVVDGNTIYF. Here the CDR3 DNA reads TGTGCTAGTGTGGTGGATGGAAACACCATATATTTT.

The chain has TRBV2 and TRBJ2-4, with D tentatively TRBD1 or TRBD2 (5 bases each). This CDR3 comprises 16 residues. Germline CDR1 is SNHLY and CDR2 is FYNNEI. Trimming took off 6 bases at V and 2 bases at J, with 17 bases between the two ends. The CDR3 nucleotides read TGTGCCAGCAGACTCCGGGCAGGGAGCTCCAAAAACATTCAGTACTTC. Protein: CASRLRAGSSKNIQYF.

This clonotype was seen only a few times. The rearrangement uses TRBV20-1 and TRBJ2-1; D is ambiguous. This CDR3 has 13 residues. Germline V lookup: CDR1 DFQATT, CDR2 SNEGSKA (reference sequence). CDR3 coding DNA: TGCAGCCGTCGAAGGGCCACCTACAATGAGCAGTTCTTC. It translates to CSRRRATYNEQFF.

V and J are TRBV28 and TRBJ2-5, with D maybe TRBD1 (6 bases). CDR1 is MDHEN and CDR2 is SYDVKM in the germline V gene. The CDR3 is 15 residues long. V lost 7 bases, J lost 0 bases, and 15 bases lay in between. CDR3 residues: CASTAGDLYQETQYF. The CDR3 coding sequence is TGTGCCAGCACAGCAGGGGACCTGTACCAAGAGACCCAGTACTTC.

This sequence joins TRBV12-3 or TRBV12-4 and TRBJ2-5; no definite D call. The tail of the sequence fits TRBJ2-1 better, so the J call may be wrong. The CDR3 has 13 residues. The CDR3 region is CASSLSVGWGQFF. Written as DNA, the CDR3 is TGTGCCAGCAGTTTATCGGTGGGTTGGGGACAGTTCTTC.

The chain employs TRBV6-6 and TRBJ1-2; D ambiguous. CDR1 is MNHNY, CDR2 SVGAGI, per germline (reference sequence). The CDR3 length is 14 residues. The V end was cut by 0 bases, the J end by 4 bases, with 9 bases between. CDR3 residues: CASSYSSDPYGYTF. CDR3 nucleotide sequence: TGTGCCAGCAGTTACTCGAGCGATCCCTATGGCTACACCTTC.

The rearrangement joins TRBV28 to TRBJ2-1; 10 bases are a match to TRBD1. This CDR3 contains 15 residues. Looked up from germline, CDR1 is MDHEN and CDR2 is SYDVKM. Losses at the gene ends were 6 bases for V and 2 bases for J; bases not matched to a gene: 4. The CDR3 DNA follows: TGTGCCAGCAGCTTTGGGACAGGGGCCTACAATGAGCAGTTCTTC. Its translation is CASSFGTGAYNEQFF.

CDR3 DNA sequence: TGTGCCAGCAGTTTCGCCGGAAACACCATATATTTT. Its translation is CASSFAGNTIYF. The chain is built from TRBV12-3 or TRBV12-4 and TRBJ1-3; no clear D. V lost 3 bases, J lost 4 bases, and 4 bases lay in between. The CDR3 covers 12 residues.

The chain has TRBV12-3 or TRBV12-4 and TRBJ1-4, with TRBD1 matching over 8 bases. The junction had 10 bases not matched to a gene; V was cut back by 8 bases and J by 8 bases. This CDR3 comprises 14 residues. The CDR3 is CASGPQGAREKLFF. CDR3 nucleotide sequence: TGTGCCAGCGGACCCCAGGGGGCAAGGGAAAAACTGTTTTTT.

The chain combines TRBV28 with TRBJ2-7; 10 nucleotides match TRBD1. Germline lookup yields CDR1 MDHEN and CDR2 SYDVKM. The length of the CDR3 is 16 residues. The V gene end was trimmed by 6 bases and the J gene end by 5 bases; junction bases not matched to a gene: 13. The CDR3 DNA sequence: TGTGCCAGCAGACCCTGGGGGACAGGGGAGGATGACGAGCAGTACTTC. It encodes CASRPWGTGEDDEQYF.